The present entry profiles one T cell receptor (beta chain) with its context. Which antigen it targets is not known. Qualities for individual bases were not recorded, and no much larger clone is one base off. The data derive from a study of identical twins (dated by TCRdb to between 2015 and 2016). Background for the entire study: TCR alpha and beta repertoires from monozygotic twins, unrelated adults of various ages and cord blood were deep-sequenced to test whether fetal clonotypes persist. To rule out contamination, the twin experiments were replicated at different times with different library preparation protocols. What the authors observed across the whole study: In monozygotic twins, recombination models systematically underestimated out-of-frame TCR alpha sharing, but the models matched the sharing seen between unrelated individuals. Zero-insertion analyses could be partly confounded by invariant T cells such as MAIT and iNKT, although diverse VJ usage argued against such confounding for most clonotypes. Out-of-frame TCR alpha sequences shared between twins showed an excess of low generation-probability sequences compared with coincidental sharing between unrelated individuals. In beta out-of-frame sequences, excess twin sharing was weaker, because having fewer shared sequences lowered the signal-to-noise ratio. Fewer insertions were carried by abundant cord blood beta clonotypes, a similar but weaker trend appeared in young adult naive repertoires, and no such trend appeared in memory repertoires. Conclusions relied on cross-sectional statistical analysis, since the same donors could not be followed over many years.

Every donor was a healthy Caucasian. The twin cohort consisted of three pairs of female monozygotic twins, all aged roughly 18 to 30 years. Positive isolation kits from Invitrogen were used to isolate CD4+ and CD8+ T cell populations. The library was produced with 5' RACE. Sequencer: Illumina HiSeq 2000. A universal primer binding site was introduced by template switching, and a unique molecular identifier was present in the final cDNA, enabling accurate counting of TCR cDNA molecules. Specific primers in the conserved constant-segment region were used to synthesize first-strand cDNA for TCR alpha and beta chains. To control for contamination, each cDNA library was double barcoded with a SMART-Mk sample barcode plus Illumina barcodes. Two successive PCR steps introduced TruSeq adapter sequences along with Illumina sample barcodes. The Illumina HiSeq platform was used with custom primers to sequence TCR alpha and beta cDNA libraries. Per the authors' processing: Unique molecular identifiers were extracted from raw reads with MiGEC, and CDR3 positions were determined with MiXCR. For each individual, recombination models were inferred using an EM algorithm with the repgenHMM and IGoR tools. Shared clonotypes were analyzed with the tcR package in R, and sharing was normalized by the product of cloneset sizes. Out-of-frame nonproductive sequences were analyzed to study raw recombination free of thymic and clonal selection effects. TCRdb applied fastp at Q25 and MiXCR to the public reads, then kept only in-frame beta chains. Each CDR3 protein appears once, grouped with its most common genes and DNA. The V and J calls come from TCRdb's annotation, not from the publication. The sample data list 500,000 to 650,000 distinct CDR3 sequences, and around 24% of these were observed just once. Together, the top ten hold approximately 0.52% of the sample.

The germline V gene encodes CDR1 LNHDA and CDR2 SQIVND (reference sequence). Germline trimming amounts to 5 bases on V and 0 bases on J, with 6 as the count of junction bases outside the gene matches. CDR3 length: 15 amino acids, cysteine to phenylalanine. Only the CDR3 part of the read is kept: 45 bases, read in frame from the first base. These data also featured in a second study, about yellow fever vaccine responses in identical twins. Reported in the second study: The authors reported that the T cell response to vaccination in identical twins appeared partly convergent and partly personalized. In identical twins, the study followed T cell clones that responded to the vaccine with precision.

The chain uses TRBV19 and TRBJ1-1, and 7 junction bases match TRBD1. The sequence derives from a woman under 30 in good health. Material: CD4+ T cells sorted from blood. The CDR3 region has the sequence CASSSIDRVNTEAFF. The sequenced DNA is TGTGCCAGTAGTTCTATCGACAGGGTGAACACTGAAGCTTTCTTT.